The 24 T cell receptor beta chains given below trace back to one sample, sequenced in a study of blood T cell repertoires in COVID-19. The assay was immunoSEQ multiplex PCR, and TCRdb's table has in-frame clones only and misses some. The sample consists of roughly 80,000 clones, around 80% of them appearing once. The sample comprised peripheral blood. The receptor source for this set is a man aged 60-69 years with active or convalescent COVID-19.

V is TRBV29-1 and J is TRBJ1-1; 8 bases fit TRBD1. V lost 8 bases and J lost 4; bases outside the gene matches: 9. This CDR3 has 13 residues. The V gene's germline CDR1 is SQVTM and CDR2 ANQGSEA. DNA for the CDR3: TGCAGCCCCGGGACAGGAAAGTTCACTGAAGCTTTCTTT. It yields the protein CSPGTGKFTEAFF.

The gene calls are TRBV5-4 and TRBJ2-2; 7 nucleotides align to TRBD2. The CDR3 extends over 15 amino acids. The J segment lost 5 bases and the V segment lost 4 bases, leaving 8 bases of the junction unmatched. CDR1 and CDR2 from the germline V gene are SGHNT and YYREEE (reference sequence). The CDR3 spells CASSRGGRDTGELFF. Here the CDR3 DNA reads TGTGCCAGCAGCCGAGGAGGGAGGGATACCGGGGAGCTGTTTTTT.

This clone was found a few times. This chain joins TRBV7-8 and TRBJ2-1, with 9 positions matching TRBD1. This CDR3 contains 14 residues. CDR1 is SGHVS, CDR2 FQNEAQ, per germline. The trim removed 4 bases at V and 6 bases at J, leaving 4 bases unmatched. The CDR3 spells CASSWDRVINEQFF. In nucleotides, the CDR3 is TGTGCCAGCAGCTGGGACAGGGTCATCAATGAGCAGTTCTTC.

The chain uses TRBV19 and TRBJ1-5; a weak D match, TRBD1 (5 bases). Germline V gene sequence: CDR1 LNHDA, CDR2 SQIVND (reference sequence). The CDR3 totals 16 residues. Trimming left V 1 base short and J 4 bases short, with 14 bases between. DNA of the CDR3: TGTGCCAGTAGTATAGCGGGCGGGGAGGGGAATCAGCCCCAGCATTTT. This codes for CASSIAGGEGNQPQHF.

This clone was seen just once. The CDR3 protein is CASSALQGSPQHF. The DNA for the CDR3 is TGTGCCAGCAGCGCTTTACAGGGGTCACCCCAGCATTTT. V and J are TRBV7-2 and TRBJ1-5, with 7 bases matching TRBD1. V lost 5 bases and J lost 10; bases outside the gene matches: 8. CDR1 and CDR2 (germline): SGHTA, FQGNSA. CDR3 size: 13 residues.

This chain links TRBV19 with TRBJ2-5, with 8 bases matching TRBD2. Trimming removed 3 bases from V and 2 bases from J; junction bases left unmatched: 5. The germline V gene encodes CDR1 LNHDA and CDR2 SQIVND (reference sequence). This CDR3 spans 15 amino acids. The DNA for the CDR3 is TGTGCCAGTAGTATTAAGGCTAGCGGGCAAGAGACCCAGTACTTC. As protein: CASSIKASGQETQYF.

CDR3 in amino acids: CASSQVTGVFNYGYTF. The CDR3 nucleotides read TGCGCCAGCAGCCAAGTTACAGGGGTGTTTAACTATGGCTACACCTTC. The rearrangement uses TRBV4-3 and TRBJ1-2; TRBD1 aligns across 7 bases. This CDR3 is built from 16 residues. With V trimmed by 1 base and J by 1 base, 6 bases remained unmatched. Germline CDR1 is LGHNA and CDR2 is YSLEER.

This clone has only a few counts. The rearrangement links TRBV21-1 to TRBJ1-6. TRBV21-1 is a pseudogene locus. CDR3 length: 17 amino acids. CDR3 amino acids: CASSKEGFKAYNSPLHF. The CDR3 DNA follows: TGTGCCAGCAGCAAGGAGGGTTTTAAGGCCTATAATTCACCCCTCCACTTT.

The V gene is TRBV3-1 (or the pseudogene TRBV3-2), the J gene TRBJ1-3; D may be TRBD1 (6 bases). CDR3 length: 16 residues. The V end was cut by 5 bases, the J end by 4 bases, with 18 bases between. Per the germline V gene, CDR1 is LGHDT and CDR2 is YNNKEL (reference sequence). Written as DNA, the CDR3 is TGTGCCAGCAGCAGTACAGGGTCAACGAAAGGAAACACCATATATTTT. Its translation: CASSSTGSTKGNTIYF.

V gene TRBV7-2 combines with J gene TRBJ2-5; TRBD2 agrees at 7 bases. The germline V gene encodes CDR1 SGHTA and CDR2 FQGNSA. There are 14 residues in the CDR3. The J segment lost 7 bases and the V segment lost 1 base, leaving 6 bases of the junction unmatched. This chain's CDR3 is CASSLESTGGTQYF. The CDR3 nucleotides read TGTGCCAGCAGCTTAGAGTCTACGGGGGGGACCCAGTACTTC.

This clone was observed once. The chain joins TRBV3-1 (or the pseudogene TRBV3-2) to TRBJ1-5, with TRBD1 matching 12 bases. This CDR3 has 18 amino acids. V shed 6 bases, J shed 2 bases, and the junction held 11 bases outside the gene matches. CDR1 is LGHDT, CDR2 YNNKEL, per germline (reference sequence). The CDR3 DNA reads as TGTGCCAGCAGAAGGGACAGGGGGCAGGGGAGTGGCAATCAGCCCCAGCATTTT. Translation gives CASRRDRGQGSGNQPQHF.

The chain uses TRBV5-6 and TRBJ1-2, with 12 bases that match TRBD1. The CDR3 has 17 amino acids. Germline V CDR1 and CDR2: SGHDT, YYEEEE. Trimming took 3 bases from V and 4 from J; bases not matched to a gene: 10. In DNA form, the CDR3 reads TGTGCCAGCAGCTGGTCCGGGACAGGGGGCGCCTTCTATGGCTACACCTTC. This codes for CASSWSGTGGAFYGYTF. Full variable domain (missing parts from reference TRBV5-6 and TRBJ1-2): DAGVTQSPTHLIKTRGQQVTLRCSPKSGHDTVSWYQQALGQGPQFIFQYYEEEERQRGNFPDRFSGHQFPNYSSELNVNALLLGDSALYLCASSWSGTGGAFYGYTFGSGTRLTVV.

This chain links TRBV6-5 with TRBJ1-2; 7 positions agree with TRBD1. The junction had 10 bases not matched to a gene; V was cut back by 4 bases and J by 8 bases. Germline V lookup: CDR1 MNHEY, CDR2 SVGAGI. The CDR3 runs to 14 residues. The CDR3 DNA follows: TGTGCCAGCAGTTCCCCGACAGGGCATAGGGGCTACACCTTC. This translates into CASSSPTGHRGYTF.

The gene calls are TRBV6-5 and TRBJ2-5; 7 bases agree with TRBD2. Trimming removed 6 bases from V and 1 base from J; junction bases left unmatched: 8. Germline CDR1 is MNHEY and CDR2 is SVGAGI. The CDR3 runs 15 residues. CDR3 DNA: TGTGCCAGCAGGGGGCTAGCGGTTGGCCAAGAGACCCAGTACTTC. Its protein is CASRGLAVGQETQYF.

The chain joins TRBV7-8 to TRBJ2-1, with 7 bases lining up with TRBD2. Germline CDR1 SGHVS, CDR2 FQNEAQ. This CDR3 region has 14 residues. After removal of 5 bases from V and 9 bases from J, the junction contained 10 bases not matched to a gene. CDR3 region: CASSAHGRGSEQFF. The CDR3 DNA follows: TGTGCCAGCAGCGCTCATGGGCGGGGGAGTGAGCAGTTCTTC.

The genes are TRBV6-5 and TRBJ2-7, with D perhaps matching TRBD1 (6 bases). The ends were cut back, 6 bases at V and 3 bases at J, with 18 bases in the middle. This CDR3 has 15 residues. Per the germline V gene, CDR1 is MNHEY and CDR2 is SVGAGI. The CDR3 region is CASRYADSGNYEQYF. CDR3 DNA: TGTGCCAGCAGATACGCGGACAGTGGTAACTACGAGCAGTACTTC.

The genes are TRBV6-5 and TRBJ2-3; D is possibly TRBD2 (7 bases). The CDR3 has 14 residues. Trimming took 0 bases from V and 6 from J, leaving 10 bases between them. Germline CDR1 reads MNHEY; CDR2 reads SVGAGI. The CDR3 protein is CASSYSGGLDTQYF. DNA for the CDR3: TGTGCCAGCAGTTACTCGGGGGGGCTTGATACGCAGTATTTT.

This chain links TRBV29-1 with TRBJ1-1; 10 bases align to TRBD1. Per germline, CDR1 SQVTM and CDR2 ANQGSEA. The CDR3 extends over 14 amino acids. The V and J ends lost 7 bases and 4 bases, in that order; junction bases with no gene match: 9. The CDR3: CSGNEGQGTTEAFF. The CDR3 nucleotides are TGCAGCGGAAATGAGGGACAGGGGACCACTGAAGCTTTCTTT.

The chain carries TRBV11-2 and TRBJ2-5; 7 bases map to TRBD2. Germline V lookup: CDR1 SGHAT, CDR2 FQNNGV. The V segment lost 4 bases and the J segment 1 base; nucleotides outside the gene matches: 6. The CDR3 has 15 residues. Here the CDR3 DNA reads TGTGCCAGCAGCTCACTGGGAGGGCCCCAAGAGACCCAGTACTTC. The encoded protein is CASSSLGGPQETQYF.

This chain uses TRBV18 with TRBJ2-5; D perhaps matches TRBD1 (5 bases). The V end was cut by 3 bases, the J end by 2 bases, with 7 bases between. Germline V lookup: CDR1 KGHSH, CDR2 LQKENI. This CDR3 has 13 amino acids. CDR3: CASSPGHQETQYF. The CDR3 DNA reads as TGTGCCAGCTCACCTGGACATCAAGAGACCCAGTACTTC.

This clone showed up just once. V gene TRBV29-1 combines with J gene TRBJ2-3, with TRBD2 matching over 10 bases. V gave up 4 bases and J gave up 5 bases; unmatched junction bases: 3. The V gene's germline CDR1 is SQVTM and CDR2 ANQGSEA. This CDR3 has 13 amino acids. The CDR3 nucleotides read TGCAGCGTTGGGACTAGCGGTTTAGATACGCAGTATTTT. Translation: CSVGTSGLDTQYF.

The V and J genes are TRBV7-9 and TRBJ2-5; 12 bases are a match to TRBD2. Trimming at V came to 5 bases and at J to 5 bases, leaving 6 bases not matched to a gene. Germline-derived CDR1 and CDR2 are SEHNR and FQNEAQ (reference sequence). The CDR3 consists of 15 residues. CDR3 nucleotide sequence: TGTGCCAGCAGCGGGGGACTAGCGGGTGGCGAGACCCAGTACTTC. It translates to CASSGGLAGGETQYF.

The genes are TRBV5-1 and TRBJ2-5; 7 bases agree with TRBD1. Per germline, CDR1 SGHRS and CDR2 YFSETQ. The CDR3 totals 15 residues. J was trimmed by 4 bases and V by 0 bases; bases with no gene match: 6. CDR3 in amino acids: CASSLADRAVETQYF. The DNA of the CDR3 is TGCGCCAGCAGCTTGGCCGACAGGGCCGTAGAGACCCAGTACTTC.

This chain joins TRBV6-6 and TRBJ2-3; 10 positions match TRBD2. The CDR3 length is 15 residues. In germline, CDR1 is MNHNY, CDR2 SVGAGI (reference sequence). V dropped 6 bases and J dropped 4; count of bases not matched to a gene: 7. For the CDR3, the DNA is TGTGCCAGCAGCCCGGCTAGCGGGGGTGCAGATACGCAGTATTTT. Encoded protein: CASSPASGGADTQYF.